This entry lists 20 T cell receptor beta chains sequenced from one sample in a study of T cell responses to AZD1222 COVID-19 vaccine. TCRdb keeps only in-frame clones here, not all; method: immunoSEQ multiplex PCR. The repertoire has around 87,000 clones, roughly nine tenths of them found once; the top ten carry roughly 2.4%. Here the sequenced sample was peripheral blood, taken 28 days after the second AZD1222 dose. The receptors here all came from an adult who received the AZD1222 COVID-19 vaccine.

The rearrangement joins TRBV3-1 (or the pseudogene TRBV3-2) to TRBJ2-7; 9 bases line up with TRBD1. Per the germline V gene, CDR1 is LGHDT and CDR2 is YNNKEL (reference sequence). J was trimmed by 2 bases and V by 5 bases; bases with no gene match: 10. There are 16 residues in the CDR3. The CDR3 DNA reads TGTGCCAGCAGCTACTACAGGGGGCCCTCACCCTACGAGCAGTACTTC. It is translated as CASSYYRGPSPYEQYF.

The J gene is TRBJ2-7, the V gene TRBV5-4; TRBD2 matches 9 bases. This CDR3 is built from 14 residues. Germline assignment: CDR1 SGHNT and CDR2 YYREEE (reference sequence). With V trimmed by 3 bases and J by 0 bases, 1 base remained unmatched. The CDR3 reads CASSSSGNSYEQYF. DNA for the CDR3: TGTGCCAGCAGCTCTAGCGGGAACTCCTACGAGCAGTACTTC.

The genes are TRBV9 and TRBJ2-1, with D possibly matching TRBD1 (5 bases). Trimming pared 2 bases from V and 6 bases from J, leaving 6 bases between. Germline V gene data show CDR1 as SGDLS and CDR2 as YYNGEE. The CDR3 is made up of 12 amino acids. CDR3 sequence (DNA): TGTGCCAGCAGCGTCCAGGGCAATGAGCAGTTCTTC. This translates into CASSVQGNEQFF.

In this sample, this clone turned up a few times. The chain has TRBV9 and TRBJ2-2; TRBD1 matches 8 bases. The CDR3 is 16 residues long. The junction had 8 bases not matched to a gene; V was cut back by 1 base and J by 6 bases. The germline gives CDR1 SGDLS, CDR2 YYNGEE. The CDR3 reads CASSVTGGDIPGELFF. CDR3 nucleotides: TGTGCCAGCAGCGTAACAGGGGGAGATATTCCCGGGGAGCTGTTTTTT. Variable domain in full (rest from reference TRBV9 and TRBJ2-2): DSGVTQTPKHLITATGQRVTLRCSPRSGDLSVYWYQQSLDQGLQFLIQYYNGEERAKGNILERFSAQQFPDLHSELNLSSLELGDSALYFCASSVTGGDIPGELFFGEGSRLTVL.

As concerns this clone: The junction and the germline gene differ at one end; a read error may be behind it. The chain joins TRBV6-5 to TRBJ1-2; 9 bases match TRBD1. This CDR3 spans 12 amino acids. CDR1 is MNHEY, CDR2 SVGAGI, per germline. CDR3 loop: CASSLDRGILVF. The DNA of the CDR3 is TGTGCCAGCAGTCTGGACAGGGGTATCCTCGTCTTC.

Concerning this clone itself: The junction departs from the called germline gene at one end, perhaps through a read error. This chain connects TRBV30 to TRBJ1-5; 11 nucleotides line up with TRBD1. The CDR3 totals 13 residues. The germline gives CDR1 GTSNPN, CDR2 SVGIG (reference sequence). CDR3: CKKGQGVGQPQHF. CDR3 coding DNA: TGCAAAAAGGGACAGGGGGTCGGACAGCCCCAGCATTTT.

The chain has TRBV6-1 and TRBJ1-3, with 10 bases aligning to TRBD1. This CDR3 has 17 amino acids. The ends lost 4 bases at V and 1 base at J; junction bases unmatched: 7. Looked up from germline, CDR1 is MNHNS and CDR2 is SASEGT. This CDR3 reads CASSAAGQGPSGNTIYF. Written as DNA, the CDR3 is TGTGCCAGCAGTGCGGCGGGACAGGGGCCGTCTGGAAACACCATATATTTT.

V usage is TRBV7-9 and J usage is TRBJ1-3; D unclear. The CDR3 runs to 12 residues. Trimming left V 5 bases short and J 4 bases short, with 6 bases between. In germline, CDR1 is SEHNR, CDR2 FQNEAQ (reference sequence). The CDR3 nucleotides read TGTGCCAGCAGCCAAGGGGGAAACACCATATATTTT. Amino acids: CASSQGGNTIYF.

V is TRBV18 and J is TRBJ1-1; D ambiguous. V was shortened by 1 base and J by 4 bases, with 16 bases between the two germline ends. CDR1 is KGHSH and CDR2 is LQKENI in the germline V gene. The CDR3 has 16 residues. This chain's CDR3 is CASSPLAGNGITEAFF. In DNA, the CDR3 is TGTGCCAGCTCACCACTGGCCGGGAATGGGATCACTGAAGCTTTCTTT.

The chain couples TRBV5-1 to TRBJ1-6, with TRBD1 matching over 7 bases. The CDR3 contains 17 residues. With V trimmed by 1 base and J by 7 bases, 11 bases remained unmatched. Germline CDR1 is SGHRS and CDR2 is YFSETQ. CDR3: CASSLTQMTGRNSPLHF. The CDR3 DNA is TGCGCCAGCAGCTTGACGCAAATGACAGGGAGGAATTCACCCCTCCACTTT.

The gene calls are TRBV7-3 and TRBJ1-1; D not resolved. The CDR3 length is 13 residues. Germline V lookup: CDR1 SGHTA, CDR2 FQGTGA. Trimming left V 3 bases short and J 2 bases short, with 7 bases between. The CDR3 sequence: CASSFGPNTEAFF. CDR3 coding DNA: TGTGCCAGCAGCTTTGGGCCCAACACTGAAGCTTTCTTT.

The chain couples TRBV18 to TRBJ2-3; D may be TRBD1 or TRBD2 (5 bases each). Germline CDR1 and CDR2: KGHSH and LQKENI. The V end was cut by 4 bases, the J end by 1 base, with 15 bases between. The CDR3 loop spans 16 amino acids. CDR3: CASSLVGVSGTDTQYF. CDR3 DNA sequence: TGTGCCAGCTCACTGGTGGGGGTCTCGGGCACAGATACGCAGTATTTT.

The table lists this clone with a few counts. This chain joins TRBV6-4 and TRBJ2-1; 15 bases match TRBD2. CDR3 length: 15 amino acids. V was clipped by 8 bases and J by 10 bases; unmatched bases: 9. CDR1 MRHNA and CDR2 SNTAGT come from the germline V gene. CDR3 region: CASRGLAGGPEEQFF. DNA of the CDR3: TGTGCCAGCCGCGGACTAGCGGGAGGGCCCGAAGAGCAGTTCTTC.

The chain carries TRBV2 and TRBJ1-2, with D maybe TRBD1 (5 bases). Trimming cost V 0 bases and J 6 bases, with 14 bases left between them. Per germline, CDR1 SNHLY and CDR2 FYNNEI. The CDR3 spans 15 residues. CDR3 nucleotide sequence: TGTGCCAGCAGTGAAGCAAGGACCGGGGGACATGGCTACACCTTC. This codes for CASSEARTGGHGYTF.

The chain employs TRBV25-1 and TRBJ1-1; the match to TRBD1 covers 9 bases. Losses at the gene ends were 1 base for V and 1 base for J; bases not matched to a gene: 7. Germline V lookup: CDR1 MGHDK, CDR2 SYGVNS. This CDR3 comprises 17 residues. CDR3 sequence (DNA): TGTGCCAGCAGTGAATTACCGGGACAGGGTTCGAACACTGAAGCTTTCTTT. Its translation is CASSELPGQGSNTEAFF.

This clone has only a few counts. This CDR3 reads CASSDGIGRAEEKLFF. The CDR3 DNA reads as TGTGCCAGCAGTGATGGAATAGGCCGGGCAGAGGAAAAACTGTTTTTT. The chain combines TRBV25-1 with TRBJ1-4; D uncertain. CDR3 length: 16 amino acids. The germline CDR1 and CDR2 sequences are MGHDK and SYGVNS. Trimming pared 3 bases from V and 8 bases from J, leaving 19 bases between. The whole variable domain, filled in from reference TRBV25-1 and TRBJ1-4, reads EADIYQTPRYLVIGTGKKITLECSQTMGHDKMYWYQQDPGMELHLIHYSYGVNSTEKGDLSSESTVSRIRTEHFPLTLESARPSHTSQYLCASSDGIGRAEEKLFFGSGTQLSVL.

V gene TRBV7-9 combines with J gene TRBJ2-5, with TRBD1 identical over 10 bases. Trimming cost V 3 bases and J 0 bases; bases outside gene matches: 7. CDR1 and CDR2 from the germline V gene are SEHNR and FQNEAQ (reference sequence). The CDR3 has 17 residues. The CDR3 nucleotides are TGTGCCAGCAGCTTCTTGGGACAGGGGACATACCAAGAGACCCAGTACTTC. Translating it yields CASSFLGQGTYQETQYF.

As DNA, the CDR3 is TGTGCCAGCAGCCAAGACGGGACAGGGTCTAACTATGGCTACACCTTC. It translates to CASSQDGTGSNYGYTF. The chain is built from TRBV3-1 (or the pseudogene TRBV3-2) and TRBJ1-2, with TRBD1 matching 9 bases. This CDR3 has 16 residues. CDR1 is LGHDT and CDR2 is YNNKEL in the germline V gene (reference sequence). The V and J ends lost 0 bases and 0 bases, in that order; junction bases with no gene match: 2.

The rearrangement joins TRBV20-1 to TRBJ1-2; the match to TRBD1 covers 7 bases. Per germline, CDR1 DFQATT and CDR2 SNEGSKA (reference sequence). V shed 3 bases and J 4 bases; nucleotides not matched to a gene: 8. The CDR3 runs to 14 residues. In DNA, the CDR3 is TGCAGTGCTAGTGTACAGGGGAAGGGCTATGGCTACACCTTC. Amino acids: CSASVQGKGYGYTF.

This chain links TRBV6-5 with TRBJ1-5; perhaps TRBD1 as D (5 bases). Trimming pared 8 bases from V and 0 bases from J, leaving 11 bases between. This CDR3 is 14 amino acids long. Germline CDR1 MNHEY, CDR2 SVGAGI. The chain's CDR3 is CASRGVLSNQPQHF. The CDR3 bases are TGTGCCAGCCGGGGGGTACTTAGCAATCAGCCCCAGCATTTT.